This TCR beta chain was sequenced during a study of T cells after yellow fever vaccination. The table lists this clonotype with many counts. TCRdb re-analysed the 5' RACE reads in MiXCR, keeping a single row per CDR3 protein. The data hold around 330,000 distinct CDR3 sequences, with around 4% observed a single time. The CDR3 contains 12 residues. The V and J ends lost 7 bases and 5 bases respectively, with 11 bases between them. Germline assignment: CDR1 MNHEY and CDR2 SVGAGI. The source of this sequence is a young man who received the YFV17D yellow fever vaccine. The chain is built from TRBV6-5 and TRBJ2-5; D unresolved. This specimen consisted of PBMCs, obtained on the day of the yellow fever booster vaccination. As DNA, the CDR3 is TGTGCCAGCAATACCCAAGGGGAGACCCAGTACTTC. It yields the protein CASNTQGETQYF.